A single T cell receptor beta chain is shown here with its context. The source of the sample is a study of T cells after yellow fever vaccination. 5'RACE template switching added a universal primer site and UMIs to TCR cDNA. TCRdb ran MiXCR on the 5' RACE reads and lists one entry per CDR3 protein. Of around 600,000 distinct CDR3 sequences listed, roughly an eighth are singletons. Trimming cost V 3 bases and J 0 bases, with 24 bases left between them. There are 19 residues in the CDR3. Looked up from germline, CDR1 is DFQATT and CDR2 is SNEGSKA (reference sequence). The chain couples TRBV20-1 to TRBJ2-1; perhaps TRBD1 as D (7 bases). The sequence derives from a man aged 30 to 45 who received the YFV17D yellow fever vaccine. This specimen consisted of PBMCs, obtained on the day of the yellow fever booster vaccination. The CDR3 nucleotides are TGCAGTGCTAGGGGCAAGGGGGCCTCTAGCGCAGACTCCTACAATGAGCAGTTCTTC. This encodes CSARGKGASSADSYNEQFF.